The source of this TCR beta chain is a study of early T cells in non-severe SARS-CoV-2 infection. Individual cDNA molecules received unique molecular identifiers. TCRdb re-derived calls from the 5' RACE reads in MiXCR, one entry per CDR3 protein. The sample has some 73,000 distinct CDR3 sequences, about an eighth seen once. The CDR3 loop spans 16 amino acids. Per the germline V gene, CDR1 is SGHRS and CDR2 is YFSETQ. V dropped 4 bases and J dropped 6; count of bases not matched to a gene: 11. The TCR was taken from an adult who was a healthcare worker with PCR-confirmed SARS-CoV-2 infection or an uninfected control (not recorded which). The sample consisted of whole blood. This chain connects TRBV5-1 to TRBJ2-1, with 9 nucleotides matching TRBD1. In DNA, the CDR3 is TGCGCCAGCAGCACCATTCCTCAGGACAGGGGCAATGAGCAGTTCTTC. The encoded protein is CASSTIPQDRGNEQFF. Drawing the rest from reference TRBV5-1 and TRBJ2-1, the complete variable domain is KAGVTQTPRYLIKTRGQQVTLSCSPISGHRSVSWYQQTPGQGLQFLFEYFSETQRNKGNFPGRFSGRQFSNSRSEMNVSTLELGDSALYLCASSTIPQDRGNEQFFGPGTRLTVL.